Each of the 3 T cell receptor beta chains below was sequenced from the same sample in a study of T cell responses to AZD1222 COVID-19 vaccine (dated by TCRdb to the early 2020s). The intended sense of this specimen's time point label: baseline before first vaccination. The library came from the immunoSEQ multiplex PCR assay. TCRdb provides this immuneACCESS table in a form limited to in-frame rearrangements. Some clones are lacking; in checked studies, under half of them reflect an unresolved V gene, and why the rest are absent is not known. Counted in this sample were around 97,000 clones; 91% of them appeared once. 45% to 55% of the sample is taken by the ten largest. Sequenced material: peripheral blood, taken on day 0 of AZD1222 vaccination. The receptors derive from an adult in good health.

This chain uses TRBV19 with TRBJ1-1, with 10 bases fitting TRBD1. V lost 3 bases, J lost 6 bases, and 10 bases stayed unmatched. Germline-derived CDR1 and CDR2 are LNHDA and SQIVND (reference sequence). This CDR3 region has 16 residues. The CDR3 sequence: CASSMGRQGARSEAFF. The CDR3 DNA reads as TGTGCCAGTAGTATGGGTCGACAGGGGGCGCGATCTGAAGCTTTCTTT.

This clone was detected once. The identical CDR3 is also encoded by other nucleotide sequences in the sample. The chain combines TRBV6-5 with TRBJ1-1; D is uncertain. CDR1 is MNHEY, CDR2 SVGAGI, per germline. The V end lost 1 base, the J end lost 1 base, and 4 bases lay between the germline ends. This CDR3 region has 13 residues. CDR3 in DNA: TGTGCCAGCAGTTACTTTGGGAACACTGAAGCTTTCTTT. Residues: CASSYFGNTEAFF.

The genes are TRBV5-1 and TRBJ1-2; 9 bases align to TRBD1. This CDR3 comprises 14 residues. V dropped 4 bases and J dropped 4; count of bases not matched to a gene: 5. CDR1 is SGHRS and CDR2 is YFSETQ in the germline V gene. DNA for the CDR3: TGCGCCAGCAGCGACGGGACAGGGTTCTATGGCTACACCTTC. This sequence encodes CASSDGTGFYGYTF.